Shown below are 15 T cell receptor beta chains from a single sample sequenced in a study of T cells in Graves' hyperthyroidism and ophthalmopathy. Amplification yielded TCR beta CDR3 regions, with RNA transcripts as the source. The HTBI primer set was used in a first-round RT-PCR of the TCR CDR3. TCRdb reprocessed the multiplex PCR reads with MiXCR, giving one entry per CDR3 protein. The table includes under 450,000 distinct CDR3 sequences, approximately 18% detected once. Sequences were obtained from blood. Every receptor here comes from a woman aged 25 to 39 with Graves' hyperthyroidism that later progressed to Graves' ophthalmopathy.

This clonotype was observed at least ten times. V gene TRBV20-1 combines with J gene TRBJ2-5; 9 nucleotides line up with TRBD1. Germline-derived CDR1 and CDR2 are DFQATT and SNEGSKA (reference sequence). V gave up 0 bases and J gave up 4 bases; unmatched junction bases: 6. The CDR3 covers 15 residues. CDR3 in amino acids: CSARDSRTGVETQYF. CDR3 in DNA: TGCAGTGCTAGAGATTCCCGGACAGGGGTAGAGACCCAGTACTTC.

Note on this clonotype: A much larger clone sits a single nucleotide away, making a read error possible. V and J are TRBV20-1 and TRBJ2-7; D perhaps matches TRBD2 (6 bases). Germline V gene sequence: CDR1 DFQATT, CDR2 SNEGSKA (reference sequence). V lost 3 bases and J lost 4, with 16 bases in between. The CDR3 is made up of 14 amino acids. CDR3 region: CSASAGRGRYEQYF. In DNA, the CDR3 is TGCAGTGCTAGCGCGGGACGGGGGAGATACGAGCAGTACTTC.

A few counts support this clonotype. This sequence joins TRBV20-1 and TRBJ1-2; D might be TRBD1 (5 bases). V shed 6 bases and J shed 5 bases, with 13 bases lying between them. Looked up from germline, CDR1 is DFQATT and CDR2 is SNEGSKA (reference sequence). The CDR3 runs to 12 residues. This CDR3 reads CSASRDSYGYTF. The CDR3 DNA is TGCAGTGCCAGCAGGGATTCTTATGGCTACACCTTC.

This clonotype was picked up many times. As DNA, the CDR3 is TGTGCCAGCAGTTTCCCCGGCGAGGGAGTCTACAATGAGCAGTTCTTC. Translated, it gives CASSFPGEGVYNEQFF. The genes are TRBV28 and TRBJ2-1, with D possibly being TRBD2 (5 bases). This CDR3 comprises 16 residues. Germline CDR1 and CDR2: MDHEN and SYDVKM. The V end was cut by 3 bases, the J end by 3 bases, with 15 bases between.

The J gene is TRBJ2-3, the V gene TRBV20-1; 16 bases agree with TRBD2. The CDR3 extends over 17 amino acids. Trimming removed 2 bases from V and 4 bases from J; junction bases left unmatched: 6. Germline loops: CDR1 DFQATT, CDR2 SNEGSKA (reference sequence). The DNA for the CDR3 is TGCAGTGCTAGACCGGGACTAGCGGGGGGGGTGGCAGATACGCAGTATTTT. It specifies CSARPGLAGGVADTQYF.

This clonotype was counted only a few times. The chain employs TRBV25-1 and TRBJ2-1, with D uncertain. CDR1 is MGHDK and CDR2 is SYGVNS in the germline V gene. This CDR3 is 13 amino acids long. V lost 1 base and J 10 bases, leaving 11 bases between the germline ends. Here the CDR3 reads CASSEFGPKEQFF. The CDR3 DNA is TGTGCCAGCAGTGAATTCGGCCCGAAGGAGCAGTTCTTC.

This clonotype appeared many times. The chain employs TRBV27 and TRBJ2-1; D possibly uses TRBD1 or TRBD2 (5 bases each). The CDR3 sequence is 17 residues long. Germline CDR1 is MNHEY and CDR2 is SMNVEV (reference sequence). Trimming removed 5 bases from V and 4 bases from J, with 21 bases in between. The CDR3 reads CASSLISGTGPYNEQFF. CDR3 nucleotide sequence: TGTGCCAGCAGTCTCATTTCGGGGACGGGTCCATACAATGAGCAGTTCTTC.

This clonotype has at least ten counts. V is TRBV2 and J is TRBJ1-2; no reliable D call. There are 14 residues in the CDR3. Trimming took off 7 bases at V and 7 bases at J, with 19 bases between the two ends. Germline assignment: CDR1 SNHLY and CDR2 FYNNEI. The chain's CDR3 is CASTQRVGVSGYTF. The CDR3 bases are TGTGCCAGCACACAGAGGGTAGGCGTCAGTGGCTACACCTTC.

The chain uses TRBV7-9 and TRBJ2-3; 8 bases align to TRBD1. From germline, CDR1 is SEHNR and CDR2 FQNEAQ (reference sequence). V lost 5 bases to trimming and J lost 2 bases; unmatched junction nucleotides: 6. This CDR3 has 15 amino acids. The CDR3 here is CASSHPDRVTDTQYF. The CDR3 DNA reads as TGTGCCAGCAGCCATCCGGACAGGGTCACAGATACGCAGTATTTT.

This sequence joins TRBV30 and TRBJ2-3; weak D call: TRBD2 (5 bases). V gave up 4 bases and J gave up 1 base, with 12 bases separating them. The CDR3 runs to 14 residues. Germline V gene sequence: CDR1 GTSNPN, CDR2 SVGIG (reference sequence). Here the CDR3 reads CAWTRDGGTDTQYF. DNA for the CDR3: TGTGCCTGGACCCGTGACGGGGGCACAGATACGCAGTATTTT.

This clonotype was detected many times. J is TRBJ1-2 and V is TRBV2, with D perhaps TRBD1 (6 bases). Germline assignment: CDR1 SNHLY and CDR2 FYNNEI. The length of the CDR3 is 14 residues. V lost 5 bases and J 4 bases, leaving 14 bases between the germline ends. The CDR3 loop is CASSTYRVGYGYTF. The CDR3, as DNA: TGTGCCAGCAGTACCTACAGGGTGGGCTATGGCTACACCTTC.

This clonotype occurred many times. This chain uses TRBV30 with TRBJ1-6; D is uncertain. Per germline, CDR1 GTSNPN and CDR2 SVGIG (reference sequence). The CDR3 has 13 amino acids. Trimming removed 1 base from V and 5 bases from J, with 6 bases in between. CDR3 region: CAWSAQDNSPLHF. CDR3 nucleotide sequence: TGTGCCTGGAGTGCCCAGGATAATTCACCCCTCCACTTT.

This clonotype occurred many times. This chain joins TRBV27 and TRBJ2-7; D gene ambiguous. The CDR3 covers 13 residues. Deletions cut 4 bases from V and 7 bases from J, with 14 bases between. Germline V gene sequence: CDR1 MNHEY, CDR2 SMNVEV (reference sequence). The CDR3 region has the DNA TGTGCCAGCAGTTCTAGACCGATCCAGGAGCAGTACTTC. Encoded protein: CASSSRPIQEQYF.

This clonotype was recorded many times. The V call is TRBV7-9, the J call TRBJ1-5; possible D gene TRBD1, 5 bases. This CDR3 region has 15 residues. CDR1 and CDR2 from the germline V gene are SEHNR and FQNEAQ (reference sequence). Between the trimmed V and J ends, which lost 1 base and 2 bases, there was a span of 9 bases. CDR3 sequence: CASSLEGRGNQPQHF. CDR3 coding DNA: TGTGCCAGCAGCTTAGAAGGCAGGGGCAATCAGCCCCAGCATTTT.

This clonotype showed up many times. The rearrangement uses TRBV7-8 and TRBJ2-3; 8 bases align to TRBD2. CDR1 is SGHVS and CDR2 is FQNEAQ in the germline V gene. The CDR3 runs to 16 residues. V trimming: 1 base; J trimming: 3 bases; junction bases outside the gene matches: 6. CDR3: CASSLGNGRGTDTQYF. The CDR3 DNA reads as TGTGCCAGCAGCTTAGGAAACGGGAGGGGGACAGATACGCAGTATTTT.